This TCR beta chain was observed in a study of T cell repertoires in cytomegalovirus infection (dated by TCRdb to between 2018 and 2021). Some background on the complete study: Recently identified HLA-C-restricted CMV epitopes, whose presentation resists viral immunomodulation, were targeted by peptide stimulations together with well-studied HLA-B-restricted epitopes. Donor HLA type was relevant to the analysis, as public TCR beta signatures indicated carriage of CMV infection together with the matching HLA type. General study outcomes and caveats: The ex vivo response was dominated by HLA-C-restricted CMV-specific TCR beta clonotypes, which also provided the single most frequent clonotype in two of eight donors. In both this cohort and an independent roughly 350-donor cohort, the cumulative frequency of public TCR beta family members distinguished carriers of CMV infection plus the relevant HLA type.

The treatment or condition label corresponds to: in vitro stimulation with specific CMV peptide epitopes to enrich CMV-specific T cells. V gives up 1 base and J gives up 2 bases, and the segment between their germline ends measures 12 bases. From the cysteine through the phenylalanine, the CDR3 covers 16 amino acids. Only the CDR3 part of the read is kept: 48 bases, read in frame from the first base. The germline V gene yields MGHRA for CDR1 and YSYEKL for CDR2. Sequenced using an Illumina HiSeq 1500. The public reads were reprocessed in TCRdb via fastp at Q25 and MiXCR, keeping in-frame beta chains. All rows with the same CDR3 protein become a single entry with the most common DNA and genes. The sample profile shows about a million distinct CDR3 sequences; approximately 32% of them were found once. Roughly 13% of the sample goes to the ten largest clones. A word on this clonotype: What this receptor recognizes is not known. There are no base qualities to consult, and no much larger clone falls within one base.

The chain was built from TRBV4-1 and TRBJ2-4; 6 matching bases give a weak D call of TRBD1. This sequence was found in a human donor in good health (CMV status not recorded). Some clones in this sample may be carry-over from other donors' samples. This material consisted of cultured CD8+ T cells from PBMCs, taken from culture after CMV antigen stimulation. CDR3 sequence: CASSQAGDGSKNIQYF. Read as DNA, the sequence is TGCGCCAGCAGCCAAGCAGGGGACGGGTCCAAAAACATTCAGTACTTC.